This TCR beta chain came from a study of blood T cell repertoires in COVID-19 (dated by TCRdb to the early 2020s). Study-wide context: Samples from collaborators originated in the United States, Italy and Spain and spanned both the acute and convalescent phases of COVID-19. The prospective study material was composed of cDNA or gDNA derived from T cells, B-cell-depleted T cells, or PBMCs. Subjects who had been exposed to COVID-19, were actively infected with it, or had recovered from it provided the deeply sampled blood TCRbeta repertoires that made up the dataset. A freely available public database, intended as a resource for researchers studying the immune response to SARS-CoV-2, is where the repertoires were released. The samples were drawn from the first 160 participants of the ongoing ImmuneRACE study and from 950 to 1,500 subjects provided by 6 global collaborators. The sample metadata nearly always contained a de-identified subject ID, COVID-19 status, age in years and sex. HLA class I and class II types, where available, came from metadata supplied by the sample provider rather than from assay-based typing.

Another Seattle source contributed samples from volunteer blood donors who had recovered from COVID-19. Each collaborating institution followed its own protocols to collect whole blood in K2EDTA tubes. For TCRbeta analysis, collaborators shipped samples as frozen whole blood, isolated PBMCs, or DNA extracted from either of those sample types. Summary of the overall study and its limitations: The amount of clinical and demographic metadata varied by source and participant and was provided uncurated.

The germline V gene gives CDR1 as SGHRS and CDR2 as YFSETQ. A distance of 13 bases separates the germline ends of V and J, which lose 0 bases and 4 bases respectively. The CDR3 measures 15 amino acids from cysteine to phenylalanine. Solely the CDR3 DNA is kept, with 45 bases framed from the first base. TCRbeta CDR3 regions were amplified from genomic DNA by means of the immunoSEQ Assay, a bias-controlled multiplex PCR. The authors' pipeline ran thus. Within the assay, amplification of reference gene primers was used to estimate how many nucleated cells each sample contained. To quantify the absolute abundance of each unique TCRbeta CDR3 rearrangement, sequence reads were collapsed and filtered. For each sample, productive Simpson clonality was calculated as the square root of Simpson's diversity index across productive rearrangements. TCRdb retrieved this table from immuneACCESS and kept in-frame rearrangements only. Not all clones are present; in checked studies, unresolved V genes account for under half, and no reason is known for the remainder. That table gives V, J and clone size, and the DNA gave D and trimming. Present in this sample are around 270,000 clones, 84% of which were seen just once. Of the sample, about 1.6% falls within the top ten clones.

Remarks on this clone: Its specific antigen is unknown. Base qualities are not provided; no much larger clone lies one nucleotide away.

The TCR was taken from a woman in her thirties or forties who had recovered from COVID-19. The chain couples TRBV5-1 to TRBJ1-1, with the D gene not confidently named. Sequencing was carried out using peripheral blood. The DNA reads TGCGCCAGCAGCTTGGACAGTCTCGCCCCCACTGAAGCTTTCTTT. This sequence encodes CASSLDSLAPTEAFF.